The sample holds many counts of the clone carrying this T cell receptor beta chain. This record belongs to a study of early T cells in non-severe SARS-CoV-2 infection. Study in general: With bulk RNA from unsorted whole blood as input, sequencing yielded unpaired chains.

CDR3 size: 20 residues. The germline V gene encodes CDR1 SQVTM and CDR2 ANQGSEA. V was clipped by 3 bases and J by 0 bases; unmatched bases: 14. The protocol attached unique molecular identifiers to individual cDNA molecules. TCRdb reanalysed the 5' RACE reads using MiXCR and keeps one entry per CDR3 protein. This table holds 66,000 or so distinct CDR3 sequences, 13% found once. V is TRBV29-1 and J is TRBJ2-1, with 13 bases that match TRBD2. Specimen: whole blood. The TCR was taken from an adult who was a healthcare worker with PCR-confirmed SARS-CoV-2 infection or an uninfected control (not recorded which). CDR3: CSVEGLSTSGRPYSYNEQFF. The DNA of the CDR3 is TGCAGCGTTGAGGGGTTGTCGACTAGCGGGAGGCCCTACTCCTACAATGAGCAGTTCTTC.